This TCR beta chain was profiled in a study of shared clonotypes between healthy human individuals. Study as a whole: Each donor contributed plates that comprised three CD4 naive, three CD4 memory, two CD8 naive and one CD8 memory.

This clone was counted between two and nine times. Its antigen is unidentified. In the authors' workflow: ImmunoSEQ output held junction-only sequences without quality scores, so filtering differed. Sequencing used immunoSEQ multiplex PCR; TCRdb keeps in-frame clones, though not all of them. V and J calls and clone size are given by that table; D and trimming were obtained from the DNA. The sample records hundreds of thousands of clones, approximately 79% being singletons. General study results and limits: Only blood underwent sampling, and tissue repertoires likely differ.

The germline V and J ends were trimmed by 2 bases and 2 bases, with 11 bases remaining between them. Germline-derived CDR1 and CDR2 are SGHRS and YFSETQ. CDR3 length equals 14 residues. The J gene is TRBJ2-7, the V gene TRBV5-1; D uncertain. This sequence originates from a woman in her twenties or thirties in good health. The sequenced sample was memory CD4+ T cells sorted from blood. Subset reported: CD45RA-negative fraction. CDR3 amino acids: CASSLNHGPYEQYF. Here the CDR3 DNA reads TGCGCCAGCAGCTTAAACCACGGACCCTACGAGCAGTACTTC. The full variable domain, its missing parts supplied by reference TRBV5-1 and TRBJ2-7, is KAGVTQTPRYLIKTRGQQVTLSCSPISGHRSVSWYQQTPGQGLQFLFEYFSETQRNKGNFPGRFSGRQFSNSRSEMNVSTLELGDSALYLCASSLNHGPYEQYFGPGTRLTVT.